This T cell receptor beta chain emerged from a study of cytomegalovirus exposure and HLA in healthy donors. The CDR3 spans 12 residues. Germline-derived CDR1 and CDR2 are LNHDA and SQIVND (reference sequence). Assay: immunoSEQ multiplex PCR; the TCRdb copy retains only in-frame clones and omits some. The table records some 200,000 clones, approximately 90% of them present only once. Sequencing was carried out using PBMCs. The clonotype comes from a woman between 18 and 30 years old in good health and CMV-seronegative. The chain is built from TRBV19 and TRBJ2-7, with 8 bases that match TRBD1. CDR3 DNA: TGTGCCAGTAGTACGAAGACAGGGGTCCGGGCGGTC. The encoded protein is CASSTKTGVRAV.